Below, 32 T cell receptor beta chains from the same sample are listed, as sequenced in a study of cytomegalovirus exposure and HLA in healthy donors. TCRdb's table, derived via immunoSEQ multiplex PCR, lists solely in-frame clones and lacks some. The repertoire holds some 330,000 clones, with about nine tenths as singletons. The sequenced sample consisted of PBMCs. The receptors shown here come from a woman in her late teens or twenties in good health and CMV-seronegative.

The V call is TRBV11-2, the J call TRBJ2-7; 12 nucleotides agree with TRBD1. Losses at the gene ends were 2 bases for V and 7 bases for J; bases not matched to a gene: 6. This CDR3 is built from 15 residues. The V gene's germline CDR1 is SGHAT and CDR2 FQNNGV. In DNA form, the CDR3 reads TGTGCCAGCAGCTTAAGGGACAGGGGGCTGAGTGAGCAGTACTTC. Translating it yields CASSLRDRGLSEQYF.

The V and J genes are TRBV11-3 and TRBJ2-7, with 10 bases fitting TRBD1. CDR3 size: 12 residues. Germline V CDR1 and CDR2: SGHNT, YENEEA. Trimming took 5 bases from V and 6 from J; bases not matched to a gene: 1. The DNA of the CDR3 is TGTGCCAGCAGCCGGACAGGGGGCGAGCAGTACTTC. The encoded protein is CASSRTGGEQYF.

The chain couples TRBV5-4 to TRBJ1-2; D is unclear. V gave up 1 base and J gave up 0 bases, with 4 bases separating them. The CDR3 extends over 13 amino acids. From germline, CDR1 is SGHNT and CDR2 YYREEE (reference sequence). CDR3 loop: CASSLPANYGYTF. In DNA, the CDR3 is TGTGCCAGCAGCTTGCCGGCTAACTATGGCTACACCTTC.

The sample holds a few counts of this clone. The rearrangement uses TRBV18 and TRBJ1-2; unclear D gene. Germline V gene data show CDR1 as KGHSH and CDR2 as LQKENI. With 2 bases removed from V and 0 bases from J, the gap between germline ends came to 7 bases. CDR3 length: 14 amino acids. In DNA, the CDR3 is TGTGCCAGCTCACCATATAGTTCTAACTATGGCTACACCTTC. Translating it yields CASSPYSSNYGYTF. The full variable domain, in which reference TRBV18 and TRBJ1-2 provide the parts outside the CDR3, is NAGVMQNPRHLVRRRGQEARLRCSPMKGHSHVYWYRQLPEEGLKFMVYLQKENIIDESGMPKERFSAEFPKEGPSILRIQQVVRGDSAAYFCASSPYSSNYGYTFGSGTRLTVV.

The rearrangement uses TRBV5-1 and TRBJ2-1; D is possibly TRBD1 (6 bases). Germline loops: CDR1 SGHRS, CDR2 YFSETQ. The CDR3 is 11 residues long. V lost 7 bases and J 5 bases, leaving 7 bases between the germline ends. The chain's CDR3 is CASYRDNEQFF. DNA of the CDR3: TGCGCCAGCTACAGGGACAATGAGCAGTTCTTC.

The chain couples TRBV9 to TRBJ2-1; 11 positions match TRBD2. V gave up 3 bases and J gave up 5 bases; unmatched junction bases: 10. CDR3 length: 17 residues. The V gene's germline CDR1 is SGDLS and CDR2 YYNGEE. The CDR3 loop reads CASSAPTSGSVDNEQFF. The CDR3 DNA reads as TGTGCCAGCAGCGCCCCTACTAGCGGGAGCGTCGACAATGAGCAGTTCTTC.

V usage is TRBV27 and J usage is TRBJ2-4; tentatively, D is TRBD2 (5 bases). Germline CDR1 and CDR2: MNHEY and SMNVEV (reference sequence). CDR3 length: 17 residues. Trimming took 5 bases from V and 0 from J, leaving 17 bases between them. The CDR3 is CASSVKADQLAKNIQYF. The CDR3 DNA reads as TGTGCCAGCAGTGTCAAAGCGGACCAATTAGCCAAAAACATTCAGTACTTC.

This chain joins TRBV28 and TRBJ1-4; no firm D call. V lost 6 bases and J 8 bases, leaving 13 bases between the germline ends. The germline gives CDR1 MDHEN, CDR2 SYDVKM. This CDR3 comprises 13 residues. The CDR3 is CASRVGLGEKLFF. In DNA, the CDR3 is TGTGCCAGCAGAGTTGGACTCGGAGAAAAACTGTTTTTT. Full variable domain (outside the CDR3, taken from reference TRBV28 and TRBJ1-4): DVKVTQSSRYLVKRTGEKVFLECVQDMDHENMFWYRQDPGLGLRLIYFSYDVKMKEKGDIPEGYSVSREKKERFSLILESASTNQTSMYLCASRVGLGEKLFFGSGTQLSVL.

V gene TRBV7-9 combines with J gene TRBJ2-2; D ambiguous. V was clipped by 5 bases and J by 5 bases, with 6 bases between them. This CDR3 has 12 residues. Germline values: CDR1 SEHNR, CDR2 FQNEAQ (reference sequence). CDR3 in DNA: TGTGCCAGCAGCCTTCAGACCGGGGAGCTGTTTTTT. Its translation is CASSLQTGELFF. The complete variable domain, with remaining parts taken from reference TRBV7-9 and TRBJ2-2, reads DTGVSQNPRHKITKRGQNVTFRCDPISEHNRLYWYRQTLGQGPEFLTYFQNEAQLEKSRLLSDRFSAERPKGSFSTLEIQRTEQGDSAMYLCASSLQTGELFFGEGSRLTVL.

The rearrangement joins TRBV5-5 to TRBJ2-7; tentative D call: TRBD1 (5 bases). Trimming took 3 bases from V and 7 from J, leaving 20 bases between them. Germline lookup yields CDR1 SGHKS and CDR2 YYEKEE (reference sequence). There are 15 residues in the CDR3. This CDR3 reads CASSWEIQVPLEQYF. The CDR3, as DNA: TGTGCCAGCAGCTGGGAAATACAGGTACCCCTGGAGCAGTACTTC.

V gene TRBV6-4 combines with J gene TRBJ2-1, with D maybe TRBD1 (5 bases). V lost 0 bases and J lost 7, with 13 bases in between. The CDR3 runs to 15 residues. Germline CDR1 and CDR2: MRHNA and SNTAGT. DNA for the CDR3: TGTGCCAGCAGTGACTCGACCCCTGGACAAAATGAGCAGTTCTTC. It translates to CASSDSTPGQNEQFF.

This sequence joins TRBV5-1 and TRBJ2-1; possibly TRBD2 for D (6 bases). The CDR3 has 12 amino acids. CDR1 SGHRS and CDR2 YFSETQ come from the germline V gene. Deletions cut 3 bases from V and 14 bases from J, with 15 bases between. In nucleotides, the CDR3 is TGCGCCAGCAGCTCCCCGGGACTCCTAAAGTTCTTC. Translation gives CASSSPGLLKFF.

Here the CDR3 DNA reads TGCGCCAGCGGTACGGACCAAGAGACCCAGTACTTC. It codes for CASGTDQETQYF. The chain links TRBV5-1 to TRBJ2-5; D is unclear. Trimming removed 7 bases from V and 0 bases from J, with 7 bases in between. CDR1 and CDR2 (germline): SGHRS, YFSETQ. The CDR3 covers 12 residues.

The J gene is TRBJ1-1, the V gene TRBV29-1; D unresolved. V was pared by 0 bases and J by 2 bases, with 4 bases between. The germline gives CDR1 SQVTM, CDR2 ANQGSEA. The length of the CDR3 is 12 residues. The CDR3 nucleotides are TGCAGCGTTGAAGACGGTAACACTGAAGCTTTCTTT. Translating it yields CSVEDGNTEAFF.

On this clone itself: Its ends do not fully match the called genes, so a read error is possible. The rearrangement links TRBV19 to TRBJ1-3, with 8 bases identical to TRBD1. CDR3 length: 13 amino acids. Germline V gene lookup returns CDR1 LNHDA and CDR2 SQIVND (reference sequence). The CDR3 loop is CASSQGAGDTIYF. In DNA, the CDR3 is TGTGCCAGTAGCCAGGGGGCTGGAGACACCATATATTTT.

The chain employs TRBV15 and TRBJ1-5, with a tentative D call TRBD1 (5 bases). The CDR3 is made up of 15 amino acids. V lost 0 bases and J 4 bases, leaving 10 bases between the germline ends. Germline V gene sequence: CDR1 LNHNV, CDR2 YYDKDF (reference sequence). CDR3 region: CATSRDLGPNQPQHF. The CDR3 nucleotides are TGTGCCACCAGCAGAGATCTGGGGCCTAATCAGCCCCAGCATTTT.

The chain joins TRBV9 to TRBJ2-1; 9 bases match TRBD2. CDR3 length: 16 amino acids. Germline V gene lookup returns CDR1 SGDLS and CDR2 YYNGEE. V shed 0 bases and J 8 bases; nucleotides not matched to a gene: 9. CDR3 protein: CASSVGPGTSFDEQFF. CDR3 DNA sequence: TGTGCCAGCAGCGTAGGCCCTGGGACTAGCTTCGATGAGCAGTTCTTC.

The chain couples TRBV4-2 to TRBJ1-5; tentative D call: TRBD1 (5 bases). The CDR3 is made up of 15 amino acids. The germline gives CDR1 LGHNA, CDR2 YNFKEQ. The V and J ends lost 0 bases and 3 bases respectively, with 9 bases between them. The CDR3 region is CASSQDDSVNQPQHF. CDR3 nucleotide sequence: TGTGCCAGCAGCCAAGATGACAGCGTCAATCAGCCCCAGCATTTT.

The chain combines TRBV4-3 with TRBJ2-7; 7 positions match TRBD2. The CDR3 runs 14 residues. J was trimmed by 4 bases and V by 2 bases; bases with no gene match: 5. Germline CDR1 LGHNA, CDR2 YSLEER. The DNA of the CDR3 is TGCGCCAGCAGCCAACTAGCGGAGGGATACGAGCAGTACTTC. Protein product: CASSQLAEGYEQYF.

The rearrangement joins TRBV6-6 to TRBJ2-1, with D possibly being TRBD2 (6 bases). V was cut by 2 bases and J by 8 bases, with 16 bases left in between. CDR1 and CDR2 (germline): MNHNY, SVGAGI (reference sequence). The CDR3 has 15 amino acids. The CDR3 reads CASSYGGNPNDEQFF. The CDR3 nucleotides read TGTGCCAGCAGTTACGGAGGGAATCCGAACGATGAGCAGTTCTTC.

The J gene is TRBJ1-1, the V gene TRBV7-5. TRBV7-5 is marked as a pseudogene. The CDR3 length is 12 residues. CDR3 nucleotides: TGTGTCAGAAGCTTATGGGTGAGAGGAGCTTTCTTT. It codes for CVRSLWVRGAFF.

In its sample, this clone was seen many times. The gene calls are TRBV6-5 and TRBJ1-2; weak D call: TRBD1 (6 bases). Germline V lookup: CDR1 MNHEY, CDR2 SVGAGI. This CDR3 region has 16 residues. V was trimmed by 2 bases and J by 6 bases, leaving 19 bases between them. Written as DNA, the CDR3 is TGTGCCAGCAGTTACGGGGGACACCTTCTGAGGCATGGCTACACCTTC. Translated: CASSYGGHLLRHGYTF.

The chain uses TRBV19 and TRBJ1-5; weak D call: TRBD1 (5 bases). From germline, CDR1 is LNHDA and CDR2 SQIVND (reference sequence). V lost 3 bases, J lost 2 bases, and 5 bases lay in between. The CDR3 sequence is 13 residues long. CDR3 DNA: TGTGCCAGTAGTATGACAGGCAATCAGCCCCAGCATTTT. Amino acid sequence: CASSMTGNQPQHF.

V is TRBV2 and J is TRBJ1-1; no reliable D call. V lost 7 bases and J lost 9, with 18 bases in between. CDR3 length equals 13 residues. Per germline, CDR1 SNHLY and CDR2 FYNNEI. The CDR3 coding sequence is TGTGCCAGCAATCTGGCGGGCCAAGAAAAAGCTTTCTTT. Amino acids: CASNLAGQEKAFF.

In its sample, this clone was seen once. V and J are TRBV4-1 and TRBJ1-1, with D tentatively TRBD1 (5 bases). Per germline, CDR1 MGHRA and CDR2 YSYEKL. V dropped 1 base and J dropped 4 bases, with 10 bases sitting between them. CDR3 length: 14 residues. The CDR3 DNA is TGCGCCAGCAGCCAAGTGATGGGGGGCACTGAAGCTTTCTTT. This codes for CASSQVMGGTEAFF.

Remarks on this clone: Other nucleotide sequences in the sample specify the same CDR3. The chain has TRBV9 and TRBJ2-5, with 11 bases aligning to TRBD2. V dropped 0 bases and J dropped 1; count of bases not matched to a gene: 2. Germline CDR1 is SGDLS and CDR2 is YYNGEE. CDR3 length equals 16 residues. CDR3 in amino acids: CASSVGLAGGQETQYF. CDR3 nucleotide sequence: TGTGCCAGCAGCGTAGGGCTAGCGGGAGGCCAAGAGACCCAGTACTTC.

J is TRBJ2-7 and V is TRBV29-1, with D possibly matching TRBD1 (5 bases). The CDR3 contains 12 residues. CDR1 and CDR2 (germline): SQVTM, ANQGSEA. V lost 4 bases, J lost 6 bases, and 13 bases lay in between. Written as DNA, the CDR3 is TGCAGCGTTGTCGACAGTTCTATCGAGCAGTACTTC. Its translation: CSVVDSSIEQYF.

This rearrangement joins TRBV27 to TRBJ1-5; no firm D call. Germline CDR1 MNHEY, CDR2 SMNVEV (reference sequence). V was pared by 5 bases and J by 4 bases, with 18 bases between. There are 16 residues in the CDR3. CDR3 nucleotides: TGTGCCAGCAGTCCCTCCATCGGGGAGTTAAATCAGCCCCAGCATTTT. Its translation: CASSPSIGELNQPQHF.

V and J are TRBV9 and TRBJ2-3, with 10 bases identical to TRBD2. CDR1 and CDR2 from the germline V gene are SGDLS and YYNGEE. Trimming at V came to 6 bases and at J to 4 bases, leaving 8 bases not matched to a gene. The CDR3 runs to 15 residues. The CDR3 is CASKPSGSGPDTQYF. As DNA, the CDR3 is TGTGCCAGCAAGCCTAGCGGGAGTGGGCCAGATACGCAGTATTTT.

The genes are TRBV30 and TRBJ2-1; 8 positions agree with TRBD2. The CDR3 is made up of 12 amino acids. Germline V CDR1 and CDR2: GTSNPN, SVGIG (reference sequence). Losses at the gene ends were 2 bases for V and 9 bases for J; bases not matched to a gene: 3. For the CDR3, the DNA is TGTGCCTGGAGTCGGGGGGGAGTTGAGCAGTTCTTC. It specifies CAWSRGGVEQFF. Full variable domain (rest looked up from reference TRBV30 and TRBJ2-1): SQTIHQWPATLVQPVGSPLSLECTVEGTSNPNLYWYRQAAGRGLQLLFYSVGIGQISSEVPQNLSASRPQDRQFILSSKKLLLSDSGFYLCAWSRGGVEQFFGPGTRLTVL.

J is TRBJ1-1 and V is TRBV18; TRBD1 is a possible D gene (6 bases). The V end was cut by 2 bases, the J end by 1 base, with 11 bases between. Germline V gene data show CDR1 as KGHSH and CDR2 as LQKENI. This CDR3 spans 15 amino acids. The CDR3: CASSPGGRQNTEAFF. DNA of the CDR3: TGTGCCAGCTCACCAGGGGGCCGTCAGAACACTGAAGCTTTCTTT. Supplemented by reference TRBV18 and TRBJ1-1, the full variable domain reads NAGVMQNPRHLVRRRGQEARLRCSPMKGHSHVYWYRQLPEEGLKFMVYLQKENIIDESGMPKERFSAEFPKEGPSILRIQQVVRGDSAAYFCASSPGGRQNTEAFFGQGTRLTVV.

This chain links TRBV5-4 with TRBJ2-3, with TRBD2 matching 8 bases. The length of the CDR3 is 17 residues. The germline gives CDR1 SGHNT, CDR2 YYREEE (reference sequence). V shed 0 bases, J shed 0 bases, and the junction held 6 bases outside the gene matches. CDR3 coding DNA: TGTGCCAGCAGCTTGGGGTTAGCGGGAACGAGCACAGATACGCAGTATTTT. Its protein product is CASSLGLAGTSTDTQYF. Combining the CDR3 with reference TRBV5-4 and TRBJ2-3 gives the whole variable domain ETGVTQSPTHLIKTRGQQVTLRCSSQSGHNTVSWYQQALGQGPQFIFQYYREEENGRGNFPPRFSGLQFPNYSSELNVNALELDDSALYLCASSLGLAGTSTDTQYFGPGTRLTVL.